One sample yielded the 25 T cell receptor beta chains listed below, sequenced in a study of tumor-infiltrating lymphocytes in primary liver carcinoma. A primer in the constant region served to generate TCR beta cDNA from roughly 550 ng of total RNA. A slightly modified ARM-PCR protocol with three nested multiplex PCR rounds produced these TCR beta libraries. The two initial PCR rounds, roughly 10 cycles each, used TRBV1-TRBV30 forward and C-beta reverse primers. TCRdb re-called the multiplex PCR reads with MiXCR, one entry per CDR3 protein. The repertoire holds approximately 22,000 distinct CDR3 sequences, with roughly 72% as singletons. Co-extraction yielded RNA and DNA from about 20-30 mg of unsorted bulk tissue. The sequencing sample was made of liver tumor tissue from sampling region 1. Subset denoted: tumor region T1, superior pole. The receptors come from a man in his forties or fifties with primary liver carcinoma and hepatitis B virus infection.

Concerning this clonotype itself: One end of the junction does not line up with germline, which may come from a read error. The rearrangement uses TRBV11-2 and TRBJ2-2, with D perhaps being TRBD1 or TRBD2 (6 bases each). The CDR3 length is 17 residues. Germline assignment: CDR1 SGHAT and CDR2 FQNNGV. CDR3 in DNA: TGTGCCAGGAGCTTAGCATTAGGAGGGGCGAACACAGGGAAGCTGCTTTTT. As protein: CARSLALGGANTGKLLF.

Comments on this clonotype: A junction boundary mismatches the germline segment, possibly from a read error. V gene TRBV5-1 combines with J gene TRBJ2-1; D ambiguous. CDR1 is SGHRS, CDR2 YFSETQ, per germline. The CDR3 totals 13 residues. In nucleotides, the CDR3 is TGCGCCAGTAGCTTGATAACTTTCAATGAGCAGTTCTTC. It is translated as CASSLITFNEQFF.

Turning to this clonotype: A read error may explain this, as a much larger clone is one base away. This chain links TRBV7-9 with TRBJ2-5, with 7 nucleotides matching TRBD1. V lost 7 bases to trimming and J lost 9 bases; unmatched junction nucleotides: 11. Looked up from germline, CDR1 is SEHNR and CDR2 is FQNEAQ (reference sequence). This CDR3 contains 13 residues. In DNA form, the CDR3 reads TGTGCCAGCACCCCGACAGGGTCTTGGGCCCAGTACTTC. Its translation is CASTPTGSWAQYF.

By its share, this clonotype is medium-sized. This chain links TRBV7-8 with TRBJ1-2, with unresolved D. This CDR3 has 15 amino acids. V was cut by 2 bases and J by 7 bases, with 17 bases left in between. Germline V gives CDR1 SGHVS, CDR2 FQNEAQ. The CDR3 region is CASSLSSPLAFGYTF. For the CDR3, the DNA is TGTGCCAGCAGCTTAAGTTCCCCATTGGCCTTTGGCTACACCTTC.

Details on this clonotype: The junction shows a germline mismatch at one end, possibly a read error. This chain connects TRBV4-3 to TRBJ2-1; D not resolved. Germline-derived CDR1 and CDR2 are LGHNA and YSLEER. The CDR3 runs 16 residues. The CDR3 nucleotides read TGTGCCAGCAGCCAGGATAGAGTAGACACCTACAATGAGCAGTTGTTC. As protein: CASSQDRVDTYNEQLF.

A remark on this clonotype: No conserved phenylalanine or tryptophan is present at the end of the CDR3, so a read error is the likely explanation. It is unclear where the CDR3 begins or ends on the DNA, so no DNA is shown, and the CDR3 is as TCRdb lists it. The CDR3 spells CVSSLPYQGPKTNERFL. V is TRBV7-9 and J is TRBJ2-1; TRBD1, the D gene given by the table, was not confirmed from the DNA. Germline V gives CDR1 SEHNR, CDR2 FQNEAQ (reference sequence). The CDR3 is 17 amino acids in total, end residues counted.

This clonotype has just one count. This clone may be a read error of a much larger clone one base away. The genes are TRBV7-6 and TRBJ2-2; no clear D. Per the germline V gene, CDR1 is SGHVS and CDR2 is FNYEAQ. This CDR3 contains 12 residues. The V end lost 0 bases, the J end lost 8 bases, and 4 bases lay between the germline ends. This CDR3 is CASSLASGELFF. DNA for the CDR3: TGTGCCAGCAGCTTAGCATCTGGGGAGCTGTTTTTT.

On this clonotype itself: At one end, the junction sequence differs from germline, possibly due to a read error. The J gene is TRBJ2-7, the V gene TRBV10-3, with TRBD2 matching 8 bases. Germline CDR1 reads ENHRY; CDR2 reads SYGVKD. The CDR3 spans 16 residues. In DNA, the CDR3 is TGTGCAATCAGTGAGAGGCTAGCGGGCCGTCGGAACGAGCAGTACTTC. Residues: CAISERLAGRRNEQYF.

On this clonotype: Compared with germline, one end of the junction differs, possibly owing to a read error. For the CDR3, the DNA is TGTACCAGCGGTTACGGGCAGGGGGCGGGAGATACGCAGTATTTT. Protein product: CTSGYGQGAGDTQYF. The V gene is TRBV6-5, the J gene TRBJ2-3; 8 bases agree with TRBD1. This CDR3 is 15 amino acids long. Germline CDR1 and CDR2: MNHEY and SVGAGI.

Notes on this clonotype: The conserved phenylalanine or tryptophan normally closing the CDR3 is absent here, so this likely arose from a read error. The DNA is left out, because the CDR3 cannot be placed on it with certainty; the CDR3 is given as TCRdb lists it. The chain's CDR3 is CASSLNWGTDTEYY. This sequence joins TRBV6-5 and TRBJ2-3. Counting both end residues, the CDR3 totals 14 amino acids. Germline-derived CDR1 and CDR2 are MNHEY and SVGAGI.

Concerning this clonotype itself: The conserved final phenylalanine or tryptophan is absent from the CDR3, which likely points to a read error. This chain joins TRBV28 and TRBJ1-6, with D uncertain. CDR3 length: 14 residues. The germline gives CDR1 MDHEN, CDR2 SYDVKM. Here the CDR3 DNA reads TGTGCCAGCAGTTTGGATTGGGATAATTCACTCCTCCACTGT. It encodes CASSLDWDNSLLHC.

The chain joins TRBV7-9 to TRBJ2-7; D might be TRBD2 (6 bases). The length of the CDR3 is 18 residues. Germline CDR1 and CDR2: SEHNR and FQNEAQ (reference sequence). Trimming left V 9 bases short and J 2 bases short, with 29 bases between. CDR3 region: CASSGETNGNQRPYEQYF. In nucleotides, the CDR3 is TGTGCCAGTAGCGGCGAGACTAACGGGAACCAGCGTCCCTACGAGCAGTACTTC. The full variable domain, completed using reference TRBV7-9 and TRBJ2-7, is DTGVSQNPRHKITKRGQNVTFRCDPISEHNRLYWYRQTLGQGPEFLTYFQNEAQLEKSRLLSDRFSAERPKGSFSTLEIQRTEQGDSAMYLCASSGETNGNQRPYEQYFGPGTRLTVT.

Notes on this clonotype: The conserved phenylalanine or tryptophan is not found at the CDR3 terminus, so this likely reflects a read error. The limits of the CDR3 on the DNA are not certain, so only TCRdb's listed CDR3 is given. The rearrangement links TRBV29-1 to TRBJ2-1; TRBD1, the D gene given by the table, was not confirmed from the DNA. Looked up from germline, CDR1 is SQVTM and CDR2 is ANQGSEA. The CDR3 is made up of 16 amino acids, end residues included. CDR3 sequence reads: CSLATLRPWSRQERFS.

CDR3 DNA sequence: TGCGCCAGCAGCTTGGCCATGCGGGGGATCCAAGAGACCCAGTACTTC. Its translation is CASSLAMRGIQETQYF. The chain has TRBV5-1 and TRBJ2-5, with 7 bases lining up with TRBD2. V gave up 0 bases and J gave up 1 base; unmatched junction bases: 6. The CDR3 covers 16 residues. CDR1 and CDR2 (germline): SGHRS, YFSETQ.

With respect to this clonotype: Sequence at one end of the junction differs from germline and may be a read error. This chain connects TRBV5-5 to TRBJ2-1; D is perhaps TRBD2 (5 bases). The germline gives CDR1 SGHKS, CDR2 YYEKEE (reference sequence). This CDR3 is built from 17 residues. CDR3 residues: CACNSGLAIGYYNEQFF. The CDR3 coding sequence is TGCGCCTGCAACTCGGGATTAGCCATCGGTTACTACAATGAGCAGTTCTTC.

Comment on this clonotype: Since a much larger clone is just one base distant, this may be a read error. This sequence joins TRBV7-3 and TRBJ2-5; D could derive from TRBD1 or TRBD2 (5 bases each). CDR3 length: 17 amino acids. Germline V gene data show CDR1 as SGHTA and CDR2 as FQGTGA. V lost 10 bases to trimming and J lost 2 bases, with 26 bases between them. The CDR3: CATFPRGSVKFQETQYF. The CDR3 region has the DNA TGTGCCACCTTCCCGAGGGGTAGCGTAAAATTTCAAGAGACCCAGTACTTC.

There are a few counts of this clonotype. Its ends do not fully match the called genes, so a read error is possible. V and J are TRBV11-2 and TRBJ2-3, with unresolved D. This CDR3 is built from 12 residues. Per germline, CDR1 SGHAT and CDR2 FQNNGV. CDR3 coding DNA: TGTGCCAGCAGTGCCAGCACATATACGCGGTATTTT. Protein: CASSASTYTRYF. The full variable domain, completed using reference TRBV11-2 and TRBJ2-3, is EAGVAQSPRYKIIEKRQSVAFWCNPISGHATLYWYQQILGQGPKLLIQFQNNGVVDDSQLPKDRFSAERLKGVDSTLKIQPAKLEDSAVYLCASSASTYTRYFGPGTRLTVL.

In this sample, this clonotype turned up once. This chain connects TRBV5-5 to TRBJ2-1, with unresolved D. V was pared by 4 bases and J by 8 bases, with 19 bases between. Germline values: CDR1 SGHKS, CDR2 YYEKEE (reference sequence). There are 15 residues in the CDR3. CDR3 in amino acids: CASSMVPGRYDEQFF. The CDR3 DNA sequence: TGTGCCAGCAGCATGGTACCCGGACGGTACGATGAGCAGTTCTTC.

Points on this clonotype: An end of the junction differs from the germline gene, which may be a read error. The V and J genes are TRBV11-2 and TRBJ2-5; 7 nucleotides match TRBD1. The CDR3 is 16 residues long. Germline CDR1 reads SGHAT; CDR2 reads FQNNGV. Written as DNA, the CDR3 is TGTACCAGCAGTCAAGCTCCTGGCAGGGGGAAAGAGACCCAGTACTTC. Residues: CTSSQAPGRGKETQYF.

Points on this clonotype: Mismatch with germline at one junction end may stem from a read error. CDR3: CASRLREGNNEAFF. CDR3 DNA sequence: TGCGCCAGCAGGCTCCGGGAGGGAAACAATGAAGCTTTCTTT. The J gene is TRBJ1-1, the V gene TRBV14, with D unclear. This CDR3 is 14 amino acids long. The germline CDR1 and CDR2 sequences are SGHDN and FVKESK. Full variable domain (remainder filled in from reference TRBV14 and TRBJ1-1): EAGVTQFPSHSVIEKGQTVTLRCDPISGHDNLYWYRRVMGKEIKFLLHFVKESKQDESGMPNNRFLAERTGGTYSTLKVQPAELEDSGVYFCASRLREGNNEAFFGQGTRLTVV.

Notes on this clonotype: A single base separates this from a much larger clone, so it may be a read error. The CDR3: CDGRGQMNTEAFF. The CDR3 bases are TGTGACGGCAGAGGACAGATGAACACTGAAGCTTTCTTT. The chain employs TRBV25-1 and TRBJ1-1, with D perhaps TRBD1 (6 bases). This CDR3 region has 13 residues. Germline V gene data show CDR1 as MGHDK and CDR2 as SYGVNS.

The rearrangement links TRBV11-2 to TRBJ1-1; 7 nucleotides line up with TRBD1. This CDR3 comprises 15 residues. The germline V gene has CDR1 SGHAT and CDR2 FQNNGV. CDR3 in amino acids: CVSSHPYRGDTEAFF. In nucleotides, the CDR3 is TGTGTTAGCAGCCATCCCTACAGGGGAGACACTGAAGCTTTCTTT. Full variable domain (missing parts from reference TRBV11-2 and TRBJ1-1): EAGVAQSPRYKIIEKRQSVAFWCNPISGHATLYWYQQILGQGPKLLIQFQNNGVVDDSQLPKDRFSAERLKGVDSTLKIQPAKLEDSAVYLCVSSHPYRGDTEAFFGQGTRLTVV.

The chain has TRBV11-2 and TRBJ2-5; D possibly matches TRBD1 or TRBD2 (5 bases each). Trimming removed 9 bases at V and 5 bases at J, with 16 bases between. CDR1 SGHAT and CDR2 FQNNGV come from the germline V gene. CDR3 size: 13 residues. The CDR3 coding sequence is TGTGCCAGTCAGAAGGGACCTGGCGAGACCCAGTACTTC. Protein: CASQKGPGETQYF.

As to this clonotype: With a much larger clone just one base away, this may be a read error. The limits of the CDR3 on the DNA are not certain, so only TCRdb's listed CDR3 is given. This chain joins TRBV6-2 or TRBV6-3 and TRBJ2-1; TRBD1 is taken as the D call from the table, unchecked against the DNA. Germline V CDR1 and CDR2: MNHEY, SVGEGT. The CDR3 is 16 amino acids long, termini counted. CDR3: CASSYWGRGSYNEQLF.

The chain carries TRBV15 and TRBJ2-3, with D unresolved. The CDR3 totals 15 residues. Trimming removed 6 bases at V and 13 bases at J, with 26 bases between. Germline CDR1 is LNHNV and CDR2 is YYDKDF (reference sequence). The CDR3 sequence is CATSSNGFPLRIKYF. CDR3 nucleotides: TGTGCCACCAGTTCCAACGGGTTTCCTTTGAGGATCAAGTATTTT. The full variable domain, in which reference TRBV15 and TRBJ2-3 provide the parts outside the CDR3, is DAMVIQNPRYQVTQFGKPVTLSCSQTLNHNVMYWYQQKSSQAPKLLFHYYDKDFNNEADTPDNFQSRRPNTSFCFLDIRSPGLGDTAMYLCATSSNGFPLRIKYFGPGTRLTVL.